A single sample gave rise to the 14 T cell receptor beta chains below, sequenced in a study of blood T cell repertoires in COVID-19. Some clones are missing from TCRdb's copy, which holds only in-frame ones; the method was immunoSEQ multiplex PCR. The repertoire includes about 59,000 clones, around 67% of them detected once, and approximately 13% sits in the top ten. Material for sequencing was peripheral blood. The receptors originated from a woman between 70 and 85 years old with acute or convalescent COVID-19.

The V and J genes are TRBV6-5 and TRBJ2-3, with a possible D match to TRBD1 (5 bases). The germline CDR1 and CDR2 sequences are MNHEY and SVGAGI. With 7 bases removed from V and 2 bases from J, the gap between germline ends came to 13 bases. The length of the CDR3 is 14 residues. In DNA, the CDR3 is TGTGCCAGCAAAGTACAGGAATCCACAGATACGCAGTATTTT. It codes for CASKVQESTDTQYF.

V gene TRBV6-5 combines with J gene TRBJ2-6; D ambiguous. Trimming took off 2 bases at V and 5 bases at J, with 7 bases between the two ends. CDR3 length: 14 residues. The germline V gene encodes CDR1 MNHEY and CDR2 SVGAGI. The CDR3 sequence: CASSYDWRANVLTF. The CDR3 DNA is TGTGCCAGCAGTTACGACTGGAGGGCCAACGTCCTGACTTTC.

The chain uses TRBV19 and TRBJ2-4; a possible D gene is TRBD1 (5 bases). This CDR3 has 18 residues. CDR1 and CDR2 from the germline V gene are LNHDA and SQIVND (reference sequence). V was clipped by 6 bases and J by 1 base, with 22 bases between them. In nucleotides, the CDR3 is TGTGCCAGTAGCCAGGACACGACCCCGCAAGGGGCCAAAAACATTCAGTACTTC. This codes for CASSQDTTPQGAKNIQYF.

The chain joins TRBV28 to TRBJ1-1; tentatively, D is TRBD1 (6 bases). This CDR3 has 12 residues. The germline CDR1 and CDR2 sequences are MDHEN and SYDVKM. Trimming pared 6 bases from V and 12 bases from J, leaving 17 bases between. In DNA, the CDR3 is TGTGCCAGCAGCCTCGGGACAAAGTCCCCTTTCTTT. It codes for CASSLGTKSPFF.

In this sample, this clone turned up a few times. One end of the junction is discordant with germline, which a read error may explain. The chain employs TRBV7-7 and TRBJ2-7; 7 positions match TRBD1. The CDR3 length is 14 residues. Germline CDR1 is SSHAT and CDR2 is FNYEAQ (reference sequence). The CDR3 DNA sequence: TGTGCTAGCAGCCCCGGGACAGAAACCTACGAGCAGTACTTC. Amino acid sequence: CASSPGTETYEQYF. Full variable domain (remainder filled in from reference TRBV7-7 and TRBJ2-7): GAGVSQSPRYKVTKRGQDVTLRCDPISSHATLYWYQQALGQGPEFLTYFNYEAQPDKSGLPSDRFSAERPEGSISTLTIQRTEQRDSAMYRCASSPGTETYEQYFGPGTRLTVT.

The chain is built from TRBV21-1 and TRBJ2-1; the D call TRBD2 from the table was never checked on the DNA. TRBV21-1 is a pseudogene locus. The length of the CDR3 is 17 residues. Here the CDR3 DNA reads TGTGCCAGCAGCGGGAGAAAGTCTATAATCTCCTACAATGAGCAGTTCTTC. Translating it yields CASSGRKSIISYNEQFF.

The chain's CDR3 is CASRAWNTEAFF. DNA for the CDR3: TGTGCCAGCAGAGCATGGAACACTGAAGCTTTCTTT. V and J are TRBV6-5 and TRBJ1-1; D not resolved. Germline-derived CDR1 and CDR2 are MNHEY and SVGAGI. The CDR3 spans 12 residues. V was pared by 6 bases and J by 1 base, with 6 bases between.

For the CDR3, the DNA is TGTGCCAGCAGTCGGGGACAGGGGGTGCGTGGCTACACCTTC. Its translation: CASSRGQGVRGYTF. This chain joins TRBV6-2 or TRBV6-3 and TRBJ1-2, with 11 bases fitting TRBD1. CDR3 length equals 14 residues. The trim removed 5 bases at V and 7 bases at J, leaving 6 bases unmatched. CDR1 and CDR2 (germline): MNHEY, SVGEGT.

The chain carries TRBV5-6 and TRBJ2-5; 8 bases line up with TRBD2. After removal of 1 base from V and 2 bases from J, the junction contained 4 bases not matched to a gene. The CDR3 covers 15 residues. Per germline, CDR1 SGHDT and CDR2 YYEEEE. CDR3 coding DNA: TGTGCCAGCAGCTTGTTTAGCGGGGTTCAAGAGACCCAGTACTTC. Translating gives CASSLFSGVQETQYF.

In its sample, this clone was seen once. The rearrangement links TRBV19 to TRBJ2-3, with D possibly TRBD2 on 6 matching bases. Germline CDR1 and CDR2: LNHDA and SQIVND (reference sequence). V was shortened by 7 bases and J by 0 bases, with 20 bases between the two germline ends. The CDR3 spans 17 residues. The chain's CDR3 is CASTAGTSISSTDTQYF. Written as DNA, the CDR3 is TGTGCCAGTACCGCCGGGACTTCCATATCTAGCACAGATACGCAGTATTTT.

The chain is built from TRBV9 and TRBJ2-1; TRBD1 is a possible D gene (7 bases). CDR1 is SGDLS, CDR2 YYNGEE, per germline. The CDR3 runs to 17 residues. The V gene lost 3 bases and the J gene lost 8 bases, with 24 bases spanning the gap. CDR3: CASSAKSRGGGMDEQFF. The CDR3 bases are TGTGCCAGCAGCGCCAAAAGCCGAGGGGGCGGGATGGATGAGCAGTTCTTC.

This chain uses TRBV5-1 with TRBJ1-2; D call uncertain. CDR3 size: 14 residues. Germline loops: CDR1 SGHRS, CDR2 YFSETQ. The germline V and J ends were trimmed by 6 bases and 2 bases, with 14 bases remaining between them. The CDR3 sequence is CASTAGGRNYGYTF. The CDR3 DNA is TGCGCCAGCACTGCTGGCGGGCGGAACTATGGCTACACCTTC.

This chain links TRBV27 with TRBJ2-6; TRBD2 might be the D (5 bases). The germline V and J ends were trimmed by 5 bases and 0 bases, with 23 bases remaining between them. CDR3 length: 20 residues. CDR1 is MNHEY, CDR2 SMNVEV, per germline (reference sequence). In DNA, the CDR3 is TGTGCCAGCAGTAAAAGGGCGGGTGAGGGTTTGGGCTCTGGGGCCAACGTCCTGACTTTC. The encoded protein is CASSKRAGEGLGSGANVLTF.

The chain employs TRBV18 and TRBJ1-1, with TRBD1 as a possible D gene (5 bases). V was clipped by 3 bases and J by 1 base, with 9 bases between them. This CDR3 comprises 14 residues. Germline V CDR1 and CDR2: KGHSH, LQKENI. CDR3 DNA sequence: TGTGCCAGCTCACCGACAGACTCGAACACTGAAGCTTTCTTT. It specifies CASSPTDSNTEAFF.